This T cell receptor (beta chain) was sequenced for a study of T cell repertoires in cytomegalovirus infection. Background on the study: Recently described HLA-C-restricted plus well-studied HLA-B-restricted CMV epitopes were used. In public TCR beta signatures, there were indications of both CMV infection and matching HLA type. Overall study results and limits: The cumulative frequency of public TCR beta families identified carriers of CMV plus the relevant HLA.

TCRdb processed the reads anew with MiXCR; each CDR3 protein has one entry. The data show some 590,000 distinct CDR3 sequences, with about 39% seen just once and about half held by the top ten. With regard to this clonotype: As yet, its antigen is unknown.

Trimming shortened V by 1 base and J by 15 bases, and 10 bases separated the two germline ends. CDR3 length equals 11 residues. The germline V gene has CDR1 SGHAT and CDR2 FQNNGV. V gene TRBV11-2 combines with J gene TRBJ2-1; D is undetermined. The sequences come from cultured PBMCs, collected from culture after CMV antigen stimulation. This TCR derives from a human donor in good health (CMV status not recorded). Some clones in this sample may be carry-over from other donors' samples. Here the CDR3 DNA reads TGTGCCAGCAGCTTAGCTCTGAATTTGTTCTTC. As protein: CASSLALNLFF.